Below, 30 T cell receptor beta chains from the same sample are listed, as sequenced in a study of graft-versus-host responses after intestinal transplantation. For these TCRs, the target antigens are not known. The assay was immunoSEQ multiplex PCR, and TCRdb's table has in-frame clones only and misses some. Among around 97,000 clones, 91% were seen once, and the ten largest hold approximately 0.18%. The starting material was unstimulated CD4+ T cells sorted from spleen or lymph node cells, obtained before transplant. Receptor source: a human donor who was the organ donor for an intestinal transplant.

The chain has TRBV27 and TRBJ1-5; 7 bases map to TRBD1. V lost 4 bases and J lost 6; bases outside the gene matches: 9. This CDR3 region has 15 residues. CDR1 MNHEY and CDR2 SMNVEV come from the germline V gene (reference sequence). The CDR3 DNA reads TGTGCCAGCAGTTCTATCCACAGGGGAAGTCAGCCCCAGCATTTT. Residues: CASSSIHRGSQPQHF.

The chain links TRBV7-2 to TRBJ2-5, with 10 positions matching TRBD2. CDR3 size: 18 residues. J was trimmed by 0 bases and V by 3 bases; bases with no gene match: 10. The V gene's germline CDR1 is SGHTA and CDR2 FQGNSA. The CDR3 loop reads CASSFGPSGGPYQETQYF. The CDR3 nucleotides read TGTGCCAGCAGCTTTGGGCCTAGCGGGGGACCGTACCAAGAGACCCAGTACTTC.

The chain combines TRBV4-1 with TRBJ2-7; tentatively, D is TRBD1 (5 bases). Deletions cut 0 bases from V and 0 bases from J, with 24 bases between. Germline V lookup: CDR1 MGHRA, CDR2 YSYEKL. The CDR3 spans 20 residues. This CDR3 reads CASSQDLPGPEMWYSYEQYF. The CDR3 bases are TGCGCCAGCAGCCAAGACCTCCCAGGGCCAGAAATGTGGTACTCCTACGAGCAGTACTTC.

CDR3 coding DNA: TGCGCCAGCAGCACCCTAGCGGGGGGTCTCGAGACCCAGTACTTC. This gives the protein CASSTLAGGLETQYF. V gene TRBV5-1 combines with J gene TRBJ2-5; 11 bases map to TRBD2. Trimming took 4 bases from V and 5 from J; bases not matched to a gene: 7. CDR1 SGHRS and CDR2 YFSETQ come from the germline V gene. CDR3 length: 15 residues.

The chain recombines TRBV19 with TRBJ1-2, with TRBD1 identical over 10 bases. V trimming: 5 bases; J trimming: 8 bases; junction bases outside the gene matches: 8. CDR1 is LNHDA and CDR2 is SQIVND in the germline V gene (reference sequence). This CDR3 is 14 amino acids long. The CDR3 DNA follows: TGTGCCAGTAGTCCGACCCGGACAGGGGGGGGCTACACCTTC. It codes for CASSPTRTGGGYTF.

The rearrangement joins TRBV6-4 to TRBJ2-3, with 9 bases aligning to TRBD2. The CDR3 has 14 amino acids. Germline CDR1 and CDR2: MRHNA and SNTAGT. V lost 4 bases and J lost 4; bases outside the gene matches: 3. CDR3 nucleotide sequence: TGTGCCAGCAGTGTACAGCGGGGGGCAGATACGCAGTATTTT. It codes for CASSVQRGADTQYF.

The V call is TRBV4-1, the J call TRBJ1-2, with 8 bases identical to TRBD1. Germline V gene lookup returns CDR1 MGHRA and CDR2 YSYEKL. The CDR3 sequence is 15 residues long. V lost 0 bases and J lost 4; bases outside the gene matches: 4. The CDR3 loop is CASSQERTGPYGYTF. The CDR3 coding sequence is TGCGCCAGCAGCCAAGAACGGACAGGGCCCTATGGCTACACCTTC.

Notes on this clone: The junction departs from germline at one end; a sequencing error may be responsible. The CDR3 protein is CASSQDPVGGF. The CDR3 coding sequence is TGCGCCAGCAGCCAAGACCCGGTTGGTGGCTTT. V and J are TRBV4-1 and TRBJ1-1; no firm D call. Germline lookup yields CDR1 MGHRA and CDR2 YSYEKL. CDR3 length: 11 residues.

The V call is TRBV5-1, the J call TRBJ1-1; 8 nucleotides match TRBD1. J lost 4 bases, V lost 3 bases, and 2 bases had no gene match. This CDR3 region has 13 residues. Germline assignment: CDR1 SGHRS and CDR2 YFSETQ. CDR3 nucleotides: TGCGCCAGCAGCTCGGGACAGGTCACTGAAGCTTTCTTT. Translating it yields CASSSGQVTEAFF.

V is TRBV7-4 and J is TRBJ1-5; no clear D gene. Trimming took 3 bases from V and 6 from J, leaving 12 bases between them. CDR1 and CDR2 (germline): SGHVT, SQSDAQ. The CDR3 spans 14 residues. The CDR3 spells CASSLEGSGQPQHF. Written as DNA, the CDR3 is TGTGCCAGCAGCTTGGAGGGCTCGGGTCAGCCCCAGCATTTT.

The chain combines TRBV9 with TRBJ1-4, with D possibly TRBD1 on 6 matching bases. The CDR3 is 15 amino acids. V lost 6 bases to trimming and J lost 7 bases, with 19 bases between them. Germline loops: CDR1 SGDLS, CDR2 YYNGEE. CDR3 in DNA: TGTGCCAGCAACCAGGGGAGGGGTTGGGGTGAAAAACTGTTTTTT. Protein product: CASNQGRGWGEKLFF.

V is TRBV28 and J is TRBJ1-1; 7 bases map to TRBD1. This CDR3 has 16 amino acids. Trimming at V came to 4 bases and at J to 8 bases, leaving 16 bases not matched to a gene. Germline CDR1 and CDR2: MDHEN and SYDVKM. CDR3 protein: CASSSRRPKQGREAFF. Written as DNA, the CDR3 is TGTGCCAGCAGTTCCCGGCGCCCTAAACAGGGGCGGGAAGCTTTCTTT. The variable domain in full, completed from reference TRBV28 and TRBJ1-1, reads DVKVTQSSRYLVKRTGEKVFLECVQDMDHENMFWYRQDPGLGLRLIYFSYDVKMKEKGDIPEGYSVSREKKERFSLILESASTNQTSMYLCASSSRRPKQGREAFFGQGTRLTVV.

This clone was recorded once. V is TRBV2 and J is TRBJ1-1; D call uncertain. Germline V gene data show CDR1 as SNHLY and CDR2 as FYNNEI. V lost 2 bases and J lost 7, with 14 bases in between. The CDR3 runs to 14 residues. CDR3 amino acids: CASSELMTPREAFF. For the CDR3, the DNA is TGTGCCAGCAGTGAATTAATGACACCGCGTGAAGCTTTCTTT. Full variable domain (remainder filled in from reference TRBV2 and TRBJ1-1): EPEVTQTPSHQVTQMGQEVILRCVPISNHLYFYWYRQILGQKVEFLVSFYNNEISEKSEIFDDQFSVERPDGSNFTLKIRSTKLEDSAMYFCASSELMTPREAFFGQGTRLTVV.

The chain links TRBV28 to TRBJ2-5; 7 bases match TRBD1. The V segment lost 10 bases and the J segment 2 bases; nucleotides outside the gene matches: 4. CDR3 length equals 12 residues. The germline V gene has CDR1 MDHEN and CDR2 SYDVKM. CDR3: CATRQGQETQYF. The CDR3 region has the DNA TGTGCCACCCGACAGGGACAAGAGACCCAGTACTTC.

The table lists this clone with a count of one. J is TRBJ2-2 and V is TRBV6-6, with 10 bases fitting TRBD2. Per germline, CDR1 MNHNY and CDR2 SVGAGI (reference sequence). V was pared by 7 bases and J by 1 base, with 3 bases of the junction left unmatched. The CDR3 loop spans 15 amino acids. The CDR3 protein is CASTLAGWNTGELFF. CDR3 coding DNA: TGTGCCAGCACACTAGCGGGGTGGAACACCGGGGAGCTGTTTTTT.

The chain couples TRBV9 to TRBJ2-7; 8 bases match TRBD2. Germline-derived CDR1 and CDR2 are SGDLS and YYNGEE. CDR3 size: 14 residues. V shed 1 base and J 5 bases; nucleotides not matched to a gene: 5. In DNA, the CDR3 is TGTGCCAGCAGCGTACACGGGGGGGTCCACGAGCAGTACTTC. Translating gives CASSVHGGVHEQYF.

CDR3 in amino acids: CASSPHFGDRGRLGYTF. CDR3 bases: TGTGCCAGCAGCCCACATTTCGGGGACAGGGGGCGTCTTGGCTACACCTTC. This chain links TRBV7-8 with TRBJ1-2; 12 nucleotides agree with TRBD1. V trimming: 5 bases; J trimming: 7 bases; junction bases outside the gene matches: 14. The CDR3 length is 17 residues. The germline V gene has CDR1 SGHVS and CDR2 FQNEAQ.

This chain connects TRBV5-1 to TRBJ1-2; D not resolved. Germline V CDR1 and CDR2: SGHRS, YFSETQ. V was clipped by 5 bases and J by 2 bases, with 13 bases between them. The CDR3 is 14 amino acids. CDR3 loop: CASSSGGVNYGYTF. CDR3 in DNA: TGCGCCAGCAGTTCGGGCGGGGTGAACTATGGCTACACCTTC.

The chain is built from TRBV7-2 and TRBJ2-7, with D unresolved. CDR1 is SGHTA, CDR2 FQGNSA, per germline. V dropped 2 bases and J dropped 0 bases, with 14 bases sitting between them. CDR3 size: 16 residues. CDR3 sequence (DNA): TGTGCCAGCAGCTTACCTTACCCGGGTGCCTCCTACGAGCAGTACTTC. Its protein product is CASSLPYPGASYEQYF.

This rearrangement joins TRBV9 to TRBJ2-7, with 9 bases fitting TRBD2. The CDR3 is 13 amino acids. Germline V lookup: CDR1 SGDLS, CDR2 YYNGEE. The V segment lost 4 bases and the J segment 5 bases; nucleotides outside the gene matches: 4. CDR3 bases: TGTGCCAGCAGCTCGGGACTAGCCAACGAGCAGTACTTC. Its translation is CASSSGLANEQYF.

CDR3 sequence: CASSPQTGHGETQYF. In nucleotides, the CDR3 is TGTGCCAGCAGCCCTCAGACAGGGCATGGAGAGACCCAGTACTTC. The rearrangement uses TRBV4-2 and TRBJ2-5; TRBD1 agrees at 7 bases. The trim removed 4 bases at V and 4 bases at J, leaving 9 bases unmatched. This CDR3 region has 15 residues. CDR1 is LGHNA and CDR2 is YNFKEQ in the germline V gene.

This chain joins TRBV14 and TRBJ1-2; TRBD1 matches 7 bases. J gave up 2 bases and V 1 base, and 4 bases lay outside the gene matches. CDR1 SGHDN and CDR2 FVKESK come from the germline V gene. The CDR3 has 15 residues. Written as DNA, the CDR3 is TGTGCCAGCAGCCAAGGAACAGGGGCCAACTATGGCTACACCTTC. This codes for CASSQGTGANYGYTF.

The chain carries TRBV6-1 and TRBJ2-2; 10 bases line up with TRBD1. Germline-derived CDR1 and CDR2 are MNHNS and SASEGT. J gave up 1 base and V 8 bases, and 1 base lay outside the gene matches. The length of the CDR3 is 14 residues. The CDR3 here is CASDRGRNTGELFF. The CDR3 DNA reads TGTGCCAGCGACAGGGGGCGGAACACCGGGGAGCTGTTTTTT.

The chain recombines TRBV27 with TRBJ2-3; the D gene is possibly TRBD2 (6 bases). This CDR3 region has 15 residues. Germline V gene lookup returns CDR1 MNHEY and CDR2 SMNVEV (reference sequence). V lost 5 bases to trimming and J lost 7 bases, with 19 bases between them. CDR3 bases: TGTGCCAGCAGTACCCGGGACTCAGAAATCCATACGCAGTATTTT. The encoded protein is CASSTRDSEIHTQYF.

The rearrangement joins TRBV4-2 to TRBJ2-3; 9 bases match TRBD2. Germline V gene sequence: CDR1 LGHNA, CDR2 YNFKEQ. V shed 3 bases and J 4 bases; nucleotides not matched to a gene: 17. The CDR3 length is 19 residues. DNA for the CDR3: TGTGCCAGCAGCCACCCCCCGGGCAGGCCTAGCGGGGCCCCAGATACGCAGTATTTT. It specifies CASSHPPGRPSGAPDTQYF.

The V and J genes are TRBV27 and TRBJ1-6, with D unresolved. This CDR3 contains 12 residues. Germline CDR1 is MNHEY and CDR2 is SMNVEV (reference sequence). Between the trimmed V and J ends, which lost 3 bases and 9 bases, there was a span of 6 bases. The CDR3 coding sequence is TGTGCCAGCAGTTTCTCAGGTTCACCCCTCCACTTT. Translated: CASSFSGSPLHF.

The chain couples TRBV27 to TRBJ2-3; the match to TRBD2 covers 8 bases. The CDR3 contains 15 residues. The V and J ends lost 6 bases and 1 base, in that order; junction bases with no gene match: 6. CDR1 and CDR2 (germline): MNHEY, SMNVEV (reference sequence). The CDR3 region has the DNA TGTGCCAGCAGGGATAGCGGGGCCCGCACAGATACGCAGTATTTT. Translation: CASRDSGARTDTQYF.

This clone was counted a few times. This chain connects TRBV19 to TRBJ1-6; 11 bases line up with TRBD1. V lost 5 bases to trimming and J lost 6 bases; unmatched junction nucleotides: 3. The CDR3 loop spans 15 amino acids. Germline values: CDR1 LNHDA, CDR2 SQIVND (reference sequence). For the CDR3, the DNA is TGTGCCAGTAGTGTGGGGACAGGGGGTAATTCACCCCTCCACTTT. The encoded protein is CASSVGTGGNSPLHF. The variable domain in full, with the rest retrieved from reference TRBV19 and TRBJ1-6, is DGGITQSPKYLFRKEGQNVTLSCEQNLNHDAMYWYRQDPGQGLRLIYYSQIVNDFQKGDIAEGYSVSREKKESFPLTVTSAQKNPTAFYLCASSVGTGGNSPLHFGNGTRLTVT.

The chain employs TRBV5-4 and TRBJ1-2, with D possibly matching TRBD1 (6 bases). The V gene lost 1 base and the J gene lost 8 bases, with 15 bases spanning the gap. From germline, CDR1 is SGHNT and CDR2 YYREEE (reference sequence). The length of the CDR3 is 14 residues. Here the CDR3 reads CASSLSSGAEGYTF. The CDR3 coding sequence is TGTGCCAGCAGCTTGTCTTCAGGGGCTGAGGGCTACACCTTC.

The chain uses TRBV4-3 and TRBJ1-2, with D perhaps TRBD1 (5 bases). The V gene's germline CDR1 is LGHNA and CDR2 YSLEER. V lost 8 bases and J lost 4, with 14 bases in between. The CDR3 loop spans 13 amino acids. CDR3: CASSPDTPYGYTF. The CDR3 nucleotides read TGCGCCAGCTCCCCGGACACTCCCTATGGCTACACCTTC.